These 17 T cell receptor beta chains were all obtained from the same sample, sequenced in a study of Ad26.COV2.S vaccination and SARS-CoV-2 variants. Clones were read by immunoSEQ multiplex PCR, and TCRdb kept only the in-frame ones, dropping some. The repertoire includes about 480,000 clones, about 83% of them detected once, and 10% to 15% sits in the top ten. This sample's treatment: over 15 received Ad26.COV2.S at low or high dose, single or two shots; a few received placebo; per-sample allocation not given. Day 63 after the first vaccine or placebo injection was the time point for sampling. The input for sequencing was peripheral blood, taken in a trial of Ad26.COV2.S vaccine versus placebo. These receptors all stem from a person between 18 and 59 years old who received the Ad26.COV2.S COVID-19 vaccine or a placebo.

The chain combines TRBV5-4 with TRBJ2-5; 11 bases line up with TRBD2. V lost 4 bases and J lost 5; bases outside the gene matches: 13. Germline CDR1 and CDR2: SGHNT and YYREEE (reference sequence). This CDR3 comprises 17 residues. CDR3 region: CASSPGVAGGLGETQYF. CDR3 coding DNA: TGTGCCAGCAGCCCGGGGGTAGCGGGAGGGCTCGGGGAGACCCAGTACTTC. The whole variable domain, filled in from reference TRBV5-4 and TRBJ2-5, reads ETGVTQSPTHLIKTRGQQVTLRCSSQSGHNTVSWYQQALGQGPQFIFQYYREEENGRGNFPPRFSGLQFPNYSSELNVNALELDDSALYLCASSPGVAGGLGETQYFGPGTRLLVL.

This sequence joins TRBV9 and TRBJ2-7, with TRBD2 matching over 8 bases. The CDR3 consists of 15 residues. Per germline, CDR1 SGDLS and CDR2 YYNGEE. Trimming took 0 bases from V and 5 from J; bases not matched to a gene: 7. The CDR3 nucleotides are TGTGCCAGCAGCGTAGCCGTAGCGGGGCCCCACGAGCAGTACTTC. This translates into CASSVAVAGPHEQYF.

CDR3 region: CARAERTNTGELFF. The CDR3 nucleotides are TGTGCCAGGGCTGAGCGCACGAACACCGGGGAGCTGTTTTTT. The rearrangement joins TRBV2 to TRBJ2-2; no firm D call. Germline values: CDR1 SNHLY, CDR2 FYNNEI. V lost 9 bases and J 0 bases, leaving 11 bases between the germline ends. The CDR3 contains 14 residues.

The CDR3: CASSRGGNTEAFF. Here the CDR3 DNA reads TGTGCCAGCAGCAGGGGGGGGAACACTGAAGCTTTCTTT. The V and J genes are TRBV7-2 and TRBJ1-1; possible D gene TRBD1, 6 bases. Germline loops: CDR1 SGHTA, CDR2 FQGNSA. V gave up 5 bases and J gave up 1 base, with 8 bases separating them. The CDR3 length is 13 residues.

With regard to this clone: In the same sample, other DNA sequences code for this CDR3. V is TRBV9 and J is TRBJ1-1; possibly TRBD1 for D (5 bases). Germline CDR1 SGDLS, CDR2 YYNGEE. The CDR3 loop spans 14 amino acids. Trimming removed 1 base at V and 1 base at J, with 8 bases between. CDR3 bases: TGTGCCAGCAGCGTAACTGGACAGAACACTGAAGCTTTCTTT. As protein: CASSVTGQNTEAFF. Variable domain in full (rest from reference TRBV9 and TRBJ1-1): DSGVTQTPKHLITATGQRVTLRCSPRSGDLSVYWYQQSLDQGLQFLIQYYNGEERAKGNILERFSAQQFPDLHSELNLSSLELGDSALYFCASSVTGQNTEAFFGQGTRLTVV.

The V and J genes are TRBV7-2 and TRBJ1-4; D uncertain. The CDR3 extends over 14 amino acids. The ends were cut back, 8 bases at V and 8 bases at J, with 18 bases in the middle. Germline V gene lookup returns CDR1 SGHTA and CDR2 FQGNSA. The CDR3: CASRSVPYEEKLFF. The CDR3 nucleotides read TGTGCCAGCCGCTCCGTCCCGTATGAGGAAAAACTGTTTTTT.

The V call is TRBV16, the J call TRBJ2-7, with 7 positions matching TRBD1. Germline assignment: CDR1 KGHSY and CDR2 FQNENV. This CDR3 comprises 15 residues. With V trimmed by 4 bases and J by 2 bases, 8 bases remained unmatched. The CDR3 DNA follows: TGTGCCAGCAGCCTCTCGACAGGGACCCCCTACGAGCAGTACTTC. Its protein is CASSLSTGTPYEQYF.

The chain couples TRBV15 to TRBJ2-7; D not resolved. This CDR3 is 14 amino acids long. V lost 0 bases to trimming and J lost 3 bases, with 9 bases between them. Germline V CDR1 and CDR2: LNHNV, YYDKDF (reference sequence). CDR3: CATSREGINYEQYF. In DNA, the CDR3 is TGTGCCACCAGCAGAGAAGGGATAAACTACGAGCAGTACTTC.

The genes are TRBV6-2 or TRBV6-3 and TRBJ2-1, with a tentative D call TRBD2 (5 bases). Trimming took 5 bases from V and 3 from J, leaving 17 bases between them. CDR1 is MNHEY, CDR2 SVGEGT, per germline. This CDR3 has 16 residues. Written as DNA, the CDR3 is TGTGCCAGCAGTGGTGGGAGTGGCTTGGTCTACAATGAGCAGTTCTTC. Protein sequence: CASSGGSGLVYNEQFF.

CDR3 sequence (DNA): TGTGCCAGCAGTCCCCGACAGGGCCGGTCGGATACGCAGTATTTT. Residues: CASSPRQGRSDTQYF. The V and J genes are TRBV27 and TRBJ2-3; 7 bases map to TRBD1. Germline CDR1 and CDR2: MNHEY and SMNVEV (reference sequence). After removal of 5 bases from V and 6 bases from J, the junction contained 11 bases not matched to a gene. The CDR3 runs to 15 residues.

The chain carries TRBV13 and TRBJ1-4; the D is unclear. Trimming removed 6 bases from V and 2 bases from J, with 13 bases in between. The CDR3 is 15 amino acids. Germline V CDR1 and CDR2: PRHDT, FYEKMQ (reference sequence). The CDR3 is CASSPARQTNEKLFF. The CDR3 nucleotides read TGTGCCAGCAGTCCAGCGAGGCAGACTAATGAAAAACTGTTTTTT.

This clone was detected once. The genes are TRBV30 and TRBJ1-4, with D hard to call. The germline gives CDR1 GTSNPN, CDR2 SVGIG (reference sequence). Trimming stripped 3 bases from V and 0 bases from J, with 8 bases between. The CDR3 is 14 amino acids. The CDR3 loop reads CAWRSRATNEKLFF. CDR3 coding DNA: TGTGCCTGGAGAAGTCGTGCAACTAATGAAAAACTGTTTTTT.

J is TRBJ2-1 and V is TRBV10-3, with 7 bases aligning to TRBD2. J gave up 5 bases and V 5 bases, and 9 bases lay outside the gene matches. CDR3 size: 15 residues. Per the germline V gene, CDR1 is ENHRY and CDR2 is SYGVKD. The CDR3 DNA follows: TGTGCCATCAGTCCAACCACGGGGGGTCACAATGAGCAGTTCTTC. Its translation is CAISPTTGGHNEQFF.

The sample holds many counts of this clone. The CDR3 protein is CASSSKQGPTSAGELFF. The CDR3 nucleotides read TGCGCCAGCAGCTCAAAACAGGGGCCAACATCGGCTGGGGAGCTGTTTTTT. The chain is built from TRBV5-1 and TRBJ2-2; 7 bases align to TRBD1. This CDR3 region has 17 residues. V lost 3 bases, J lost 8 bases, and 16 bases stayed unmatched. The germline V gene encodes CDR1 SGHRS and CDR2 YFSETQ. The complete variable domain, with remaining parts taken from reference TRBV5-1 and TRBJ2-2, reads KAGVTQTPRYLIKTRGQQVTLSCSPISGHRSVSWYQQTPGQGLQFLFEYFSETQRNKGNFPGRFSGRQFSNSRSEMNVSTLELGDSALYLCASSSKQGPTSAGELFFGEGSRLTVL.

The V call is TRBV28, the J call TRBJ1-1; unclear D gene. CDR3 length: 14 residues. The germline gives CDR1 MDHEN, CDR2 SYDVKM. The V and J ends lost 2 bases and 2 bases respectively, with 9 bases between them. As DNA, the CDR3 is TGTGCCAGCAGTTTAAGATTCGTAAACACTGAAGCTTTCTTT. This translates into CASSLRFVNTEAFF.

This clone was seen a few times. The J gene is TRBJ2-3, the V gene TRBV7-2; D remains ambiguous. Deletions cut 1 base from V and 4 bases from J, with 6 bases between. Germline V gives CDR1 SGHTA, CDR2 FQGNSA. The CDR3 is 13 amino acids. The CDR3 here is CASSLVWSDTQYF. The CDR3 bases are TGTGCCAGCAGCTTAGTATGGTCAGATACGCAGTATTTT.

CDR3 sequence (DNA): TGTGCCAGTAGTGGAGGGGCTAACTCAGCTTTCTTT. Residues: CASSGGANSAFF. The rearrangement joins TRBV19 to TRBJ1-1, with D possibly being TRBD1 (5 bases). V was clipped by 5 bases and J by 10 bases, with 14 bases between them. The germline CDR1 and CDR2 sequences are LNHDA and SQIVND (reference sequence). CDR3 length equals 12 residues. Drawing the rest from reference TRBV19 and TRBJ1-1, the complete variable domain is DGGITQSPKYLFRKEGQNVTLSCEQNLNHDAMYWYRQDPGQGLRLIYYSQIVNDFQKGDIAEGYSVSREKKESFPLTVTSAQKNPTAFYLCASSGGANSAFFGQGTRLTVV.